This paragraph reports one TCR beta chain. The data stem from a study of T cells in Graves' hyperthyroidism and ophthalmopathy. Amplification of TCR beta CDR3 regions used RNA as the template. Carried out on the TCR CDR3, a first-round RT-PCR used the HTBI primer set. TCRdb called the multiplex PCR reads again in MiXCR, with one record for every CDR3 protein. The sample consists of 300,000 to 350,000 distinct CDR3 sequences, roughly 13% of them appearing once. V was cut by 10 bases and J by 0 bases, with 19 bases left in between. The CDR3 is made up of 15 amino acids. Germline V CDR1 and CDR2: LNHDA, SQIVND (reference sequence).

The chain couples TRBV19 to TRBJ2-7, with D hard to call. Sequenced material: blood. This sequence was found in a woman aged 30 to 39 with Graves' hyperthyroidism. The CDR3 coding sequence is TGTGCCACTGTCGGAACGGATGACGGCTCCTACGAGCAGTACTTC. Translation: CATVGTDDGSYEQYF.